This TCR beta chain came from a study of response to subunit inactivated influenza vaccine. MiXCR was run by TCRdb on the RT-PCR reads, yielding one entry per CDR3 protein. The repertoire has 550,000 to 600,000 distinct CDR3 sequences, roughly 12% of them found once; the top ten carry roughly a tenth. This clonotype was seen at least ten times. Its matching antigen is unknown. Germline CDR1 is SGHRS and CDR2 is YFSETQ. The CDR3 loop spans 14 amino acids. V was cut by 0 bases and J by 6 bases, with 12 bases left in between. Study-level points and caveats: The study's authors posited that every seasonal influenza vaccination enlists few new T cells.

V and J are TRBV5-1 and TRBJ1-2; D possibly corresponds to TRBD1 (6 bases). The receptor was isolated from a man aged 50 or older who received an inactivated influenza vaccine. The sequencing here drew on PBMCs from blood, taken on the day of vaccination. Written as DNA, the CDR3 is TGCGCCAGCAGCTTGGATGCAGGGACAAATGGCTACACCTTC. Protein sequence: CASSLDAGTNGYTF.